This TCR beta chain was identified during a study of T cells after yellow fever vaccination. Regarding the study as a whole: Abundant clonotypes (contaminants from the bulk population) could be present in FACS-sorted repertoires. Most primary-vaccination clones recurred post-booster (approximately 95% CD4, 88% CD8).

There are 13 residues in the CDR3. Trimming took 6 bases from V and 8 from J, leaving 17 bases between them. Germline V gene sequence: CDR1 DFQATT, CDR2 SNEGSKA (reference sequence). TCRdb reanalysed the 5' RACE reads using MiXCR and keeps one entry per CDR3 protein. The repertoire holds fewer than 350,000 distinct CDR3 sequences, with approximately 3.8% as singletons. Details on this clonotype: Antigen specificity is unknown.

The sequencing used PBMCs, collected on the day of the yellow fever booster vaccination. J is TRBJ1-5 and V is TRBV20-1; a possible D gene is TRBD1 (6 bases). The sequence came from a man between 18 and 35 years old who received the YFV17D yellow fever vaccine. Written as DNA, the CDR3 is TGCAGTGCCCGAAGGGGGGGTCAAGAGCCCCAGCATTTT. Translation gives CSARRGGQEPQHF.